The next 23 T cell receptor beta chains were all read from a single sample in a study of T cell responses to AZD1222 COVID-19 vaccine. Data came from immunoSEQ multiplex PCR; TCRdb stores just in-frame clones and leaves some out. The sample contains roughly 170,000 clones, approximately 90% of which appear only once. Sample: peripheral blood, taken on day 0 of AZD1222 vaccination. These receptors all come from an adult in good health.

The chain is built from TRBV2 and TRBJ2-5, with 8 bases lining up with TRBD1. The V and J ends lost 7 bases and 4 bases, in that order; junction bases with no gene match: 8. This CDR3 contains 14 residues. CDR1 SNHLY and CDR2 FYNNEI come from the germline V gene. This chain's CDR3 is CASTRDRGRETQYF. The CDR3 bases are TGTGCCAGCACCCGAGACAGGGGCCGAGAGACCCAGTACTTC.

CDR3 DNA: TGTGCCAGCAGTCGGCGGGCTCTCAGGCTCCTCTATGGCTACACCTTC. This gives the protein CASSRRALRLLYGYTF. The chain combines TRBV28 with TRBJ1-2; D not resolved. V lost 5 bases and J lost 4, with 20 bases in between. The CDR3 spans 16 residues. Germline assignment: CDR1 MDHEN and CDR2 SYDVKM.

This clone was counted a few times. The chain is built from TRBV6-5 and TRBJ1-1, with unresolved D. Germline values: CDR1 MNHEY, CDR2 SVGAGI. Trimming removed 2 bases from V and 3 bases from J, with 10 bases in between. The length of the CDR3 is 14 residues. The CDR3 here is CASSYEGSHTEAFF. The CDR3 DNA reads as TGTGCCAGCAGTTACGAGGGCAGCCACACTGAAGCTTTCTTT.

The V call is TRBV29-1, the J call TRBJ2-1; 7 bases map to TRBD2. Germline V gives CDR1 SQVTM, CDR2 ANQGSEA. J was trimmed by 9 bases and V by 6 bases; bases with no gene match: 8. The CDR3 sequence is 12 residues long. CDR3 DNA: TGCAGCGTGGTGCCGACTAGCCTTGAGCAGTTCTTC. Protein sequence: CSVVPTSLEQFF.

The gene calls are TRBV6-5 and TRBJ2-5; 9 bases are a match to TRBD1. Germline V lookup: CDR1 MNHEY, CDR2 SVGAGI. J lost 7 bases, V lost 4 bases, and 13 bases had no gene match. The CDR3 contains 16 residues. The CDR3 here is CASSSYRGQEEGTQYF. CDR3 DNA: TGTGCCAGCAGTTCATACAGGGGGCAGGAGGAAGGGACCCAGTACTTC.

This clone was seen more than once but under ten times. J is TRBJ2-7 and V is TRBV29-1; TRBD1 matches 8 bases. V lost 3 bases to trimming and J lost 4 bases; unmatched junction nucleotides: 11. The germline V gene has CDR1 SQVTM and CDR2 ANQGSEA. The CDR3 extends over 15 amino acids. The CDR3 sequence is CSVEVVQGANYEQYF. The CDR3 DNA is TGCAGCGTTGAGGTGGTCCAGGGGGCCAATTACGAGCAGTACTTC.

This clone was counted once. The V and J genes are TRBV7-9 and TRBJ2-7, with 9 bases fitting TRBD1. Germline V gives CDR1 SEHNR, CDR2 FQNEAQ (reference sequence). The CDR3 contains 16 residues. The junction had 13 bases not matched to a gene; V was cut back by 5 bases and J by 5 bases. CDR3 sequence (DNA): TGTGCCAGCAGCAAACCGGGACAGGGCAATACCCACGAGCAGTACTTC. Protein sequence: CASSKPGQGNTHEQYF.

V gene TRBV9 combines with J gene TRBJ1-2; possible D gene TRBD1, 6 bases. This CDR3 is built from 14 residues. The germline CDR1 and CDR2 sequences are SGDLS and YYNGEE. The germline V and J ends were trimmed by 0 bases and 7 bases, with 13 bases remaining between them. The CDR3 DNA follows: TGTGCCAGCAGCGTAGATTCGGGGGACATTGGCTACACCTTC. Translation gives CASSVDSGDIGYTF.

This clone was seen a single time. The chain carries TRBV7-3 and TRBJ1-1; D unresolved. Trimming took 6 bases from V and 3 from J, leaving 11 bases between them. This CDR3 spans 13 amino acids. CDR1 SGHTA and CDR2 FQGTGA come from the germline V gene. The CDR3 loop reads CASSNMPDTEAFF. The CDR3 region has the DNA TGTGCCAGCAGTAACATGCCCGACACTGAAGCTTTCTTT.

V and J are TRBV28 and TRBJ1-4, with 9 bases aligning to TRBD1. V lost 5 bases, J lost 7 bases, and 8 bases stayed unmatched. The CDR3 has 15 amino acids. The V gene's germline CDR1 is MDHEN and CDR2 SYDVKM. CDR3 protein: CASSAGGTGPEKLFF. CDR3 DNA sequence: TGTGCCAGCAGTGCCGGCGGGACAGGGCCTGAAAAACTGTTTTTT.

This chain joins TRBV11-2 and TRBJ1-1; D ambiguous. From germline, CDR1 is SGHAT and CDR2 FQNNGV. This CDR3 comprises 16 residues. Trimming left V 1 base short and J 2 bases short, with 14 bases between. In nucleotides, the CDR3 is TGTGCCAGCAGCTTAGGCCCCCATCGGAGAAACACTGAAGCTTTCTTT. Amino acids: CASSLGPHRRNTEAFF.

J is TRBJ1-2 and V is TRBV27; D is uncertain. Germline CDR1 MNHEY, CDR2 SMNVEV (reference sequence). The CDR3 has 13 amino acids. Trimming removed 5 bases from V and 6 bases from J, with 13 bases in between. In DNA, the CDR3 is TGTGCCAGCAGTCTCATCAGAAGGGATGGCTACACCTTC. This gives the protein CASSLIRRDGYTF.

The rearrangement joins TRBV19 to TRBJ1-1, with D perhaps matching TRBD1 (6 bases). Germline-derived CDR1 and CDR2 are LNHDA and SQIVND (reference sequence). V was clipped by 2 bases and J by 0 bases, with 13 bases between them. CDR3 length: 16 amino acids. CDR3 protein: CASSIPGAKMNTEAFF. DNA of the CDR3: TGTGCCAGTAGTATACCGGGGGCAAAAATGAACACTGAAGCTTTCTTT.

The J gene is TRBJ2-1, the V gene TRBV19; 8 nucleotides agree with TRBD2. Germline CDR1 and CDR2: LNHDA and SQIVND (reference sequence). The length of the CDR3 is 16 residues. J lost 0 bases, V lost 5 bases, and 6 bases had no gene match. For the CDR3, the DNA is TGTGCCAGTAGTGTCTTAGCGGGAAGCTCCTACAATGAGCAGTTCTTC. Protein sequence: CASSVLAGSSYNEQFF.

The rearrangement links TRBV19 to TRBJ2-5, with D possibly TRBD2 on 5 matching bases. V was trimmed by 6 bases and J by 5 bases, leaving 13 bases between them. Germline values: CDR1 LNHDA, CDR2 SQIVND (reference sequence). This CDR3 spans 13 amino acids. For the CDR3, the DNA is TGTGCCAGTAGCGGGGTCGGGTGGGAGACCCAGTACTTC. This codes for CASSGVGWETQYF.

J is TRBJ1-6 and V is TRBV19, with a possible D match to TRBD1 (6 bases). Looked up from germline, CDR1 is LNHDA and CDR2 is SQIVND (reference sequence). The CDR3 totals 16 residues. The ends were cut back, 4 bases at V and 6 bases at J, with 16 bases in the middle. CDR3 in amino acids: CASSTPRGLINSPLHF. DNA of the CDR3: TGTGCCAGTAGTACCCCCCGGGGGCTGATTAATTCACCCCTCCACTTT.

This chain connects TRBV7-2 to TRBJ1-1, with no clear D. V was shortened by 5 bases and J by 1 base, with 14 bases between the two germline ends. The CDR3 spans 15 residues. The germline V gene encodes CDR1 SGHTA and CDR2 FQGNSA. CDR3 sequence reads: CASSDLVQWNTEAFF. Here the CDR3 DNA reads TGTGCCAGCAGCGACCTTGTACAGTGGAACACTGAAGCTTTCTTT.

The V and J genes are TRBV7-9 and TRBJ1-1; D remains unclear. The V gene's germline CDR1 is SEHNR and CDR2 FQNEAQ (reference sequence). The CDR3 has 12 amino acids. Trimming pared 2 bases from V and 4 bases from J, leaving 5 bases between. CDR3 sequence: CASSLFSTEAFF. As DNA, the CDR3 is TGTGCCAGCAGCTTATTTTCCACTGAAGCTTTCTTT.

This rearrangement joins TRBV30 to TRBJ1-3; D is possibly TRBD1 (5 bases). The germline V gene encodes CDR1 GTSNPN and CDR2 SVGIG (reference sequence). The CDR3 extends over 13 amino acids. V shed 4 bases and J shed 2 bases, with 9 bases lying between them. Here the CDR3 DNA reads TGTGCCTGGAATCGGGGCACTGGAAACACCATATATTTT. Protein sequence: CAWNRGTGNTIYF.

This rearrangement joins TRBV6-5 to TRBJ2-7; a possible D gene is TRBD1 (5 bases). The ends were cut back, 10 bases at V and 5 bases at J, with 15 bases in the middle. Germline V gene data show CDR1 as MNHEY and CDR2 as SVGAGI. This CDR3 spans 12 amino acids. CDR3 protein: CATRQPPDEQYF. CDR3 DNA sequence: TGTGCCACTCGACAGCCCCCTGACGAGCAGTACTTC.

V and J are TRBV14 and TRBJ2-7; 7 bases match TRBD2. After removal of 3 bases from V and 2 bases from J, the junction contained 16 bases not matched to a gene. Per germline, CDR1 SGHDN and CDR2 FVKESK. The CDR3 spans 18 residues. The CDR3 sequence is CASSQRLRGGRVAYEQYF. In DNA form, the CDR3 reads TGTGCCAGCAGCCAGAGACTTCGGGGCGGGAGAGTAGCCTACGAGCAGTACTTC.

The chain couples TRBV19 to TRBJ2-1; D might be TRBD1 or TRBD2, each matching 5 bases. The V and J ends lost 3 bases and 7 bases respectively, with 16 bases between them. This CDR3 has 15 residues. Germline V gene lookup returns CDR1 LNHDA and CDR2 SQIVND (reference sequence). Written as DNA, the CDR3 is TGTGCCAGTAGTATTGGGGCCCCATGGACTAATGAGCAGTTCTTC. Amino acids: CASSIGAPWTNEQFF.

The table lists this clone with a count of one. The V gene is TRBV7-2, the J gene TRBJ1-2; 10 positions agree with TRBD1. Germline-derived CDR1 and CDR2 are SGHTA and FQGNSA. J was trimmed by 4 bases and V by 6 bases; bases with no gene match: 11. The CDR3 contains 16 residues. As DNA, the CDR3 is TGTGCCAGCAGTCTGGACAGGGGGAATTTAGGCTATGGCTACACCTTC. Its translation is CASSLDRGNLGYGYTF.